A single sample is the source of the 4 T cell receptor beta chains below, sequenced in a study of cytomegalovirus exposure and HLA in healthy donors. Assay used: immunoSEQ multiplex PCR; TCRdb lists only in-frame clones, some missing. The top ten hold about 0.91% of the sample, which has more than 250,000 clones, more than 80% seen once. Input material: PBMCs. The source of these receptors is a woman in her late teens or twenties in good health and CMV-seronegative.

This chain joins TRBV5-1 and TRBJ1-1, with a weak D call TRBD1 (5 bases). Trimming left V 2 bases short and J 5 bases short, with 10 bases between. The CDR3 is made up of 13 amino acids. Germline V CDR1 and CDR2: SGHRS, YFSETQ. The CDR3 DNA reads as TGCGCCAGCAGCTTCAACCGGGGGACTGAAGCTTTCTTT. It is translated as CASSFNRGTEAFF.

The chain uses TRBV6-6 and TRBJ2-1; 12 bases are a match to TRBD2. This CDR3 has 15 residues. Losses at the gene ends were 6 bases for V and 4 bases for J; bases not matched to a gene: 4. Germline values: CDR1 MNHNY, CDR2 SVGAGI (reference sequence). For the CDR3, the DNA is TGTGCCAGCAGCCCTGGACTAGCGGGGTACAATGAGCAGTTCTTC. Translating it yields CASSPGLAGYNEQFF.

The gene calls are TRBV7-2 and TRBJ2-7; 9 nucleotides match TRBD2. V lost 6 bases to trimming and J lost 2 bases; unmatched junction nucleotides: 8. CDR3 length equals 15 residues. Germline V lookup: CDR1 SGHTA, CDR2 FQGNSA. CDR3 region: CASSPLTSGAYEQYF. The CDR3 bases are TGTGCCAGCAGTCCATTGACTAGCGGAGCCTACGAGCAGTACTTC.

The chain recombines TRBV4-2 with TRBJ2-7; 8 bases match TRBD2. V shed 0 bases and J 2 bases; nucleotides not matched to a gene: 9. The CDR3 is made up of 17 amino acids. Germline CDR1 reads LGHNA; CDR2 reads YNFKEQ. For the CDR3, the DNA is TGTGCCAGCAGCCAAGATGTGAGCGGGAGTTCCCCCTACGAGCAGTACTTC. Residues: CASSQDVSGSSPYEQYF.